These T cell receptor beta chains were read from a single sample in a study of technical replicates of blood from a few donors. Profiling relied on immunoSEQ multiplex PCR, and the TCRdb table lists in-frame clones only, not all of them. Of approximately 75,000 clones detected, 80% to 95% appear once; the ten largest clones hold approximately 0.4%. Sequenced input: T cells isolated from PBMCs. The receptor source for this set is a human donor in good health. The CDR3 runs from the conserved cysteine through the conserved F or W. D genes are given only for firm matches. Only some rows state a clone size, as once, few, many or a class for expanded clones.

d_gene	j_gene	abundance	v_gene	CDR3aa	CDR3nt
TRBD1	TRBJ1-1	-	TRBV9	CASSPGQGLGMNTEAFF	TGTGCCAGCAGCCCGGGACAGGGGTTAGGGATGAACACTGAAGCTTTCTTT
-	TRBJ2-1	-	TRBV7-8	CASSLSLGEQFF	TGTGCCAGCAGCTTATCCCTAGGTGAGCAGTTCTTC
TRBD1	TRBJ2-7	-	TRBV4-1	CASSQAWTGNYEQYF	TGCGCCAGCAGCCAAGCATGGACAGGTAACTACGAGCAGTACTTC
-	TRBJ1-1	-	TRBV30	CAWSGPLRTEAFF	TGTGCCTGGAGTGGCCCCCTGAGGACTGAAGCTTTCTTT
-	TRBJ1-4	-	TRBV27	CASSLYGGANEKLFF	TGTGCCAGCAGTTTATACGGGGGGGCTAATGAAAAACTGTTTTTT
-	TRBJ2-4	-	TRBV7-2	CASSPSRVGTNIQYF	TGTGCCAGCAGCCCCAGCAGGGTCGGAACAAACATTCAGTACTTC
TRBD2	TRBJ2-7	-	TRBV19	CASGELAGEDDEQYF	TGTGCCAGCGGGGAATTAGCGGGAGAAGACGACGAGCAGTACTTC
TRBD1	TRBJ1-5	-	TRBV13	CASSFSQGASNQPQHF	TGTGCCAGCAGCTTCTCTCAGGGGGCTAGCAATCAGCCCCAGCATTTT
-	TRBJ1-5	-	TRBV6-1	CASSERGYQPQHF	TGTGCCAGCAGTGAAAGAGGTTATCAGCCCCAGCATTTT
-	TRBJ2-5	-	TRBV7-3	CASSLSGLETQYF	TGTGCCAGCAGCTTGTCAGGGTTAGAGACCCAGTACTTC
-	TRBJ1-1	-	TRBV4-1	CASSRNQGGHTEAFF	TGCGCCAGCAGCCGAAATCAGGGAGGGCACACTGAAGCTTTCTTT
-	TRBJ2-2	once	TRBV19	CASSISQGRAGELFF	TGTGCCAGTAGTATTTCACAGGGAAGGGCCGGGGAGCTGTTTTTT
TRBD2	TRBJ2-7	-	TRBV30	CAWGTSGEQYF	TGTGCCTGGGGGACTAGCGGGGAGCAGTACTTC
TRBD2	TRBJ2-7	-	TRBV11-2	CASSLSPGGSYEQYF	TGTGCCAGCAGCTTATCTCCGGGAGGAAGCTACGAGCAGTACTTC
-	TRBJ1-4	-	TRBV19	CASHQGIRRSTNEKLFF	TGTGCCAGTCACCAGGGTATCAGGCGTTCAACTAATGAAAAACTGTTTTTT
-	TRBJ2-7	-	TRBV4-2	CASSQVRLNSYEQYF	TGTGCCAGCAGCCAAGTGAGACTAAACTCCTACGAGCAGTACTTC
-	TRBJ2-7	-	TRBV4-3	CASSQDTGREQYF	TGCGCCAGCAGCCAAGACACAGGGCGGGAGCAGTACTTC
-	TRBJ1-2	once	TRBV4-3	CASSQGQATVGYTF	TGCGCCAGCAGCCAAGGGCAGGCAACAGTAGGCTACACCTTC
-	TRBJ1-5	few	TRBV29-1	CSVAPAGVGQPQHF	TGCAGCGTTGCCCCTGCGGGGGTCGGGCAGCCCCAGCATTTT
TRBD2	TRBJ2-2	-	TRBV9	CASSGGLAGSNTGELFF	TGTGCCAGCAGCGGGGGACTAGCGGGATCGAACACCGGGGAGCTGTTTTTT
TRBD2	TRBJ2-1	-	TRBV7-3	CASSSGLAGDYNEQFF	TGTGCCAGCAGCTCGGGACTAGCGGGAGATTACAATGAGCAGTTCTTC
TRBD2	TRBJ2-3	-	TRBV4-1	CASSQAHLAGEGPDTQYF	TGCGCCAGCAGCCAGGCCCACCTAGCGGGAGAGGGCCCAGATACGCAGTATTTT
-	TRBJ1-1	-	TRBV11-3	CASSLSGQNFKAFF	TGTGCCAGCAGCTTATCTGGACAAAACTTCAAAGCTTTCTTT
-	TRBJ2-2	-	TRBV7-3	CASSTHPAGELFF	TGTGCCAGCAGCACCCATCCGGCCGGGGAGCTGTTTTTT
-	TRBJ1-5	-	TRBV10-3	CAISDRARYQPQHF	TGTGCCATCAGTGACAGGGCAAGGTATCAGCCCCAGCATTTT
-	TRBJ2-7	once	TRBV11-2	CASSPSGPYEQYF	TGTGCCAGCAGCCCCAGTGGCCCCTACGAGCAGTACTTC
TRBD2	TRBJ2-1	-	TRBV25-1	CASSDQTSGLDEQFF	TGTGCCAGCAGTGATCAGACTAGCGGCCTGGATGAGCAGTTCTTC
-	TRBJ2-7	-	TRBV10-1	CASSESTTGPLDEQYF	TGCGCCAGCAGTGAGTCGACGACAGGACCCTTGGACGAGCAGTACTTC
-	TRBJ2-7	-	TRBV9	CASSVEPISSYEQYF	TGTGCCAGCAGCGTAGAACCTATAAGCTCCTACGAGCAGTACTTC
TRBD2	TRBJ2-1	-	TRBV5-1	CASSLQRETYNEQFF	TGCGCCAGCAGCTTGCAGCGGGAGACTTACAATGAGCAGTTCTTC
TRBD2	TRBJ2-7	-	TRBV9	CASSVGTSGSVYEQYF	TGTGCCAGCAGCGTGGGGACTAGCGGGAGCGTATACGAGCAGTACTTC
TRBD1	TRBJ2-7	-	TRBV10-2	CASRGQGAGEQYF	TGCGCCAGCAGGGGACAGGGGGCTGGGGAGCAGTACTTC
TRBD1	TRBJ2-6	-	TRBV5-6	CASSLLRDRFPSGANVLTF	TGTGCCAGCAGCTTGTTACGGGACAGGTTTCCGTCTGGGGCCAACGTCCTGACTTTC
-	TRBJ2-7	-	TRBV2	CASSEVGHTANEQYF	TGTGCCAGCAGTGAGGTCGGACACACAGCGAACGAGCAGTACTTC
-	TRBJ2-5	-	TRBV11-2	CASSPGSQETQYF	TGTGCCAGCAGCCCCGGGTCCCAAGAGACCCAGTACTTC
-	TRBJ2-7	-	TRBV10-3	CAISLDSYEQYF	TGTGCCATCAGCTTGGACAGCTACGAGCAGTACTTC
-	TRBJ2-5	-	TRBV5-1	CASSLNVGAGQETQYF	TGCGCCAGCAGCTTGAATGTGGGGGCCGGACAAGAGACCCAGTACTTC
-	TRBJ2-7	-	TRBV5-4	CASSFSSGGVGEQYF	TGTGCCAGCAGCTTTTCATCCGGCGGCGTTGGCGAGCAGTACTTC
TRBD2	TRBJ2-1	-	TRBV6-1	CASSEFGTSPDEQFF	TGTGCCAGCAGTGAATTCGGGACTAGTCCTGATGAGCAGTTCTTC
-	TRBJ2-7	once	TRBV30	CASQERLGYEQYF	TGTGCCAGCCAGGAACGCTTGGGCTACGAGCAGTACTTC
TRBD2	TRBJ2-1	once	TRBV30	CAWSPGWGGNEQFF	TGTGCCTGGAGCCCCGGCTGGGGAGGGAATGAGCAGTTCTTC
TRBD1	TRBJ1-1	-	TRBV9	CASSALGQAFLNTEAFF	TGTGCCAGCAGCGCTCTGGGACAGGCCTTTTTGAACACTGAAGCTTTCTTT
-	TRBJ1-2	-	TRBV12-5	CASGLQGWDGYTF	TGTGCTAGTGGTTTGCAGGGTTGGGATGGCTACACCTTC
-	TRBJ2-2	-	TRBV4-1	CASSQVLGGAGELFF	TGCGCCAGCAGCCAAGTGTTAGGGGGGGCCGGGGAGCTGTTTTTT
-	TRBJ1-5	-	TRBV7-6	CASSAGSGNQPQHF	TGTGCCAGCAGCGCGGGCTCGGGCAATCAGCCCCAGCATTTT
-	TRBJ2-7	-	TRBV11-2	CASTVKGQGRGYEQYF	TGTGCCAGCACCGTAAAAGGTCAGGGGAGAGGCTACGAGCAGTACTTC
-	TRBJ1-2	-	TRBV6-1	CASSAPRFRNGYTF	TGTGCCAGCAGTGCCCCGCGGTTTAGGAACGGCTACACCTTC
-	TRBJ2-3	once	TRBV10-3	CAINWSQGSTDTQYF	TGTGCCATCAACTGGTCCCAGGGAAGCACAGATACGCAGTATTTT
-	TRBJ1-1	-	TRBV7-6	CASMKGGGTEAFF	TGTGCCAGCATGAAGGGAGGGGGGACTGAAGCTTTCTTT
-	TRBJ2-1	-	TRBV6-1	CASSEGREVYNEQFF	TGTGCCAGCAGTGAAGGGAGGGAGGTTTACAATGAGCAGTTCTTC
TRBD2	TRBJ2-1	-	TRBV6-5	CATRGAYNEQFF	TGTGCCACCCGGGGGGCCTACAATGAGCAGTTCTTC
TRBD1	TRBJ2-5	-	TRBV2	CASSGDREETQYF	TGTGCCAGCAGTGGGGACAGGGAGGAGACCCAGTACTTC
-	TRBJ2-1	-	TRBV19	CASSIRGWDSYNEQFF	TGTGCCAGTAGTATCAGGGGATGGGACTCCTACAATGAGCAGTTCTTC
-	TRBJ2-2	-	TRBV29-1	CSGLRTGELFF	TGCAGCGGTCTGAGAACCGGGGAGCTGTTTTTT
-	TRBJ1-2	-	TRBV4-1	CASSQDLEESFYGYTF	TGCGCCAGCAGCCAAGATCTTGAGGAGTCCTTCTATGGCTACACCTTC